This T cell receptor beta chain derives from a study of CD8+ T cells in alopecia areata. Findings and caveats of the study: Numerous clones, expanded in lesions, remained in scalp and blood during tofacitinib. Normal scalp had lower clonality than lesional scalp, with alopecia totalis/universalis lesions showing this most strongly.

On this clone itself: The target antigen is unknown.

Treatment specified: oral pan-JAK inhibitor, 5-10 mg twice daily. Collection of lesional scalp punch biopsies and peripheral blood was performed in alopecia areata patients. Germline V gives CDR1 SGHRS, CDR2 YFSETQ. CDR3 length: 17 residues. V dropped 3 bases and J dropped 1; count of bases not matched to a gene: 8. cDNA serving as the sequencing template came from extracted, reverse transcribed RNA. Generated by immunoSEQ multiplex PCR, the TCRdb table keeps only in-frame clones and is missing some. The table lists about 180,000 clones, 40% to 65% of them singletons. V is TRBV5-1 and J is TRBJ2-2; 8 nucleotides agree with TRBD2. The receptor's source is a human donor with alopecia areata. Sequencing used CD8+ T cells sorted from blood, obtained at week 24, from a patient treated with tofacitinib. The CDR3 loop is CASSSEPGLGNTGELFF. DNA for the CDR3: TGCGCCAGCAGCTCAGAGCCGGGACTAGGGAACACCGGGGAGCTGTTTTTT. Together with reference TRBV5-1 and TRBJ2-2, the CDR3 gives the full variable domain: KAGVTQTPRYLIKTRGQQVTLSCSPISGHRSVSWYQQTPGQGLQFLFEYFSETQRNKGNFPGRFSGRQFSNSRSEMNVSTLELGDSALYLCASSSEPGLGNTGELFFGEGSRLTVL.